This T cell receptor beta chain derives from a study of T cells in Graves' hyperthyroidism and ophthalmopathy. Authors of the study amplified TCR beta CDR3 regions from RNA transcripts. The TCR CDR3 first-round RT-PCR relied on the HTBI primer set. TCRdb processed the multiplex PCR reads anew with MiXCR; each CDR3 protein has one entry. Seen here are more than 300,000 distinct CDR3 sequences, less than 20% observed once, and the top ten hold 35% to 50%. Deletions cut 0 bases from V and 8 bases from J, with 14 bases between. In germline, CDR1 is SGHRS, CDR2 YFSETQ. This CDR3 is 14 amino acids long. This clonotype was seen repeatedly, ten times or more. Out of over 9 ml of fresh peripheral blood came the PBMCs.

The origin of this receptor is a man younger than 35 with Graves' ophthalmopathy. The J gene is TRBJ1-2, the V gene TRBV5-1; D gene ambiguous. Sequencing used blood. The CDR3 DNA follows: TGCGCCAGCAGCTTGGCGGAGGGTCGAGACGGCTACACCTTC. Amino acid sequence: CASSLAEGRDGYTF.